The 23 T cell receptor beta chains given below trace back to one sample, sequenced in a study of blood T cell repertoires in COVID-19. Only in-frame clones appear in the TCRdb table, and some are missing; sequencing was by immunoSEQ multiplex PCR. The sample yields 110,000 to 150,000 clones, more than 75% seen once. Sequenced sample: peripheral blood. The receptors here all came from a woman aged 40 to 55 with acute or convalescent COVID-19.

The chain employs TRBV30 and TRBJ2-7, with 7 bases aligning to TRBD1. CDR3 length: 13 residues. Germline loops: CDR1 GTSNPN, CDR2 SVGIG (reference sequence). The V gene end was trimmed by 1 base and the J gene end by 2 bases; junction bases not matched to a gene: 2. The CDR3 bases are TGTGCCTGGAGTGCCGACAGGGCCTACGAGCAGTACTTC. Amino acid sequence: CAWSADRAYEQYF.

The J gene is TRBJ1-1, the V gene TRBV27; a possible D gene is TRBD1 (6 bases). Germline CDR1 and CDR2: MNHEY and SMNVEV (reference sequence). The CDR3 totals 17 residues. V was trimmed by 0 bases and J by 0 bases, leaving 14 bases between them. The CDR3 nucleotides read TGTGCCAGCAGTTTATCGTGGGGGGGCCTAATGAACACTGAAGCTTTCTTT. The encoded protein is CASSLSWGGLMNTEAFF.

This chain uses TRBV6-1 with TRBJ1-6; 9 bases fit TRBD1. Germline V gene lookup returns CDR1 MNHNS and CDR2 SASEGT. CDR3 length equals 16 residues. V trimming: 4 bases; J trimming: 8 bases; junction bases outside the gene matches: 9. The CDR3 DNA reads TGTGCCAGCAGTGCGCATCCGGGACAGGGTGATTCACCCCTCCACTTT. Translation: CASSAHPGQGDSPLHF.

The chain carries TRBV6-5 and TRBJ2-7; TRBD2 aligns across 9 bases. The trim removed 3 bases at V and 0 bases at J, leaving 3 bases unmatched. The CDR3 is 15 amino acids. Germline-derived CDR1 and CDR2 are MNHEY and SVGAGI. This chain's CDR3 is CASSYGLASSYEQYF. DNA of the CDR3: TGTGCCAGCAGTTATGGACTAGCGAGCTCCTACGAGCAGTACTTC.

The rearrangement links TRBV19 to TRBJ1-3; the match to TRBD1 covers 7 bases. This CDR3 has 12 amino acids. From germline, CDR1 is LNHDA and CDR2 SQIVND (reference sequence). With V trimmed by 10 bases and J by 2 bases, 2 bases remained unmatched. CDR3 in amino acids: CATQGAGNTIYF. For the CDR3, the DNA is TGTGCCACCCAGGGGGCTGGAAACACCATATATTTT.

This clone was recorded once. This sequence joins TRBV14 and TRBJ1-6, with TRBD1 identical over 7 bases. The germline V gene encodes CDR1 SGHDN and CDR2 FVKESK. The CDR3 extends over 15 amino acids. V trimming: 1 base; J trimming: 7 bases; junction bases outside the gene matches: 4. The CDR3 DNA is TGTGCCAGCAGCCAAGGATGGGACAGAAATTCACCCCTCCACTTT. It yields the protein CASSQGWDRNSPLHF.

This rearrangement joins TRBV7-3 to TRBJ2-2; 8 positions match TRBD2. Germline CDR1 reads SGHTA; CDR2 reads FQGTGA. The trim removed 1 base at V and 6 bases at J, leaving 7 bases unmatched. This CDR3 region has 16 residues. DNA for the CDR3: TGTGCCAGCAGCTTAATGGGACTAGATATGTCCGGGGAGCTGTTTTTT. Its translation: CASSLMGLDMSGELFF.

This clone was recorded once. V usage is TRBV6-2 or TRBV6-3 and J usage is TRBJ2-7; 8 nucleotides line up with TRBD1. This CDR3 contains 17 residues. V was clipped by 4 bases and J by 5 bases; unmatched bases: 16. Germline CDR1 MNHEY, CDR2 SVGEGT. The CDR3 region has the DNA TGTGCCAGCAGTTTCCGATTGGACAGGGAGAACGTGGACGAGCAGTACTTC. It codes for CASSFRLDRENVDEQYF.

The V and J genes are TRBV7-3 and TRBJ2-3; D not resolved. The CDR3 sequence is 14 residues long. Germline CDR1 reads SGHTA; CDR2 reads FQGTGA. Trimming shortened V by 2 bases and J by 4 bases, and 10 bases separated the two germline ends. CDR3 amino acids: CASSLFPEADTQYF. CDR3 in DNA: TGTGCCAGCAGCTTATTTCCAGAGGCAGATACGCAGTATTTT.

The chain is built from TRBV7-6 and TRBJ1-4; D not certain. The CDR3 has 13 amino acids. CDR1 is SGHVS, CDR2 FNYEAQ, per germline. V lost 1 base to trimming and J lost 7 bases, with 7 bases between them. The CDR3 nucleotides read TGTGCCAGCAGCTTAGTAGCCGGTGAAAAACTGTTTTTT. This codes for CASSLVAGEKLFF.

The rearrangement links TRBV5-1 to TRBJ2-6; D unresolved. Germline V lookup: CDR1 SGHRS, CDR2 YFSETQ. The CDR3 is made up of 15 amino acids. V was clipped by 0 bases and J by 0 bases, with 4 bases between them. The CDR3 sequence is CASSLESSGANVLTF. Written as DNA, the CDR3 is TGCGCCAGCAGCTTGGAGAGCTCTGGGGCCAACGTCCTGACTTTC.

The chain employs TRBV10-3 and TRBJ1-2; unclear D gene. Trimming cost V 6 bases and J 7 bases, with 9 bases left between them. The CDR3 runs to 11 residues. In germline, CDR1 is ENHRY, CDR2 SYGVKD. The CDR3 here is CAISGSGGYTF. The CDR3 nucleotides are TGTGCCATCAGCGGTTCGGGTGGCTACACCTTC.

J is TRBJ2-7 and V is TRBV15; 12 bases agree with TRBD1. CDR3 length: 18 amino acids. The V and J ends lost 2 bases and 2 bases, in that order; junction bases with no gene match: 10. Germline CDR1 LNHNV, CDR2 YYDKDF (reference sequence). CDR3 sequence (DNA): TGTGCCACCAGCAGATCGGGGACAGGGGGCTTAAGAACCTACGAGCAGTACTTC. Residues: CATSRSGTGGLRTYEQYF.

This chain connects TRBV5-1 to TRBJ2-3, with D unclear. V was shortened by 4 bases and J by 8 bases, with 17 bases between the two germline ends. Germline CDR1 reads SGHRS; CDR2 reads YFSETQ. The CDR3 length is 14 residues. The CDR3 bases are TGCGCCAGCAGCGCGAGGCAAGAAGGTGGTACGCAGTATTTT. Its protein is CASSARQEGGTQYF.

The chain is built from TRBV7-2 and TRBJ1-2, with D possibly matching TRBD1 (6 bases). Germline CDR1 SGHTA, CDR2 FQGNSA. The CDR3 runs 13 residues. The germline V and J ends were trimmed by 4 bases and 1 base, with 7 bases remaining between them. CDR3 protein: CASSYRDNYGYTF. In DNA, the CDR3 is TGTGCCAGCAGCTACAGGGATAACTATGGCTACACCTTC.

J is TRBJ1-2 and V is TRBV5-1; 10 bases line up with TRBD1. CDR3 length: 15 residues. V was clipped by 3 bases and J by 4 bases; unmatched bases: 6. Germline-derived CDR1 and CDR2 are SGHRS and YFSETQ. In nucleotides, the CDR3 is TGCGCCAGCAGCTCCCAGACAGGGGGCGTCTATGGCTACACCTTC. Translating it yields CASSSQTGGVYGYTF.

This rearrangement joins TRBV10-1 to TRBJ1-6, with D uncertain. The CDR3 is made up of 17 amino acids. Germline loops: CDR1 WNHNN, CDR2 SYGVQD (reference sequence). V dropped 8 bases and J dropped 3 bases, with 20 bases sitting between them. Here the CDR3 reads CASGLTQRPRYNSPLHF. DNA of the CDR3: TGCGCCAGCGGTCTCACGCAGCGACCTCGCTATAATTCACCCCTCCACTTT.

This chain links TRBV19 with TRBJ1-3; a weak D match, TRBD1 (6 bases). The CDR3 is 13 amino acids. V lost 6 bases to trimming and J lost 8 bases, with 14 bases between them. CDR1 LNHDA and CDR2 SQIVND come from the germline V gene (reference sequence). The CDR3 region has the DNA TGTGCCAGTAGAGTTACAGGGTGGGACACCATATATTTT. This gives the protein CASRVTGWDTIYF. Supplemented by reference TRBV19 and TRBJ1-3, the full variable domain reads DGGITQSPKYLFRKEGQNVTLSCEQNLNHDAMYWYRQDPGQGLRLIYYSQIVNDFQKGDIAEGYSVSREKKESFPLTVTSAQKNPTAFYLCASRVTGWDTIYFGEGSWLTVV.

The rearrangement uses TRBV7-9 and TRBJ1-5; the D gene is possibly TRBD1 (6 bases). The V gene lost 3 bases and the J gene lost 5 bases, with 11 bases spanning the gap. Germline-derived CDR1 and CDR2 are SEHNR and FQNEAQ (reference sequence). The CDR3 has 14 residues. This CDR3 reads CASSFDAGDQPQHF. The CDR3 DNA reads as TGTGCCAGCAGCTTTGACGCAGGGGATCAGCCCCAGCATTTT. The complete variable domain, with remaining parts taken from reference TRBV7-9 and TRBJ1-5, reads DTGVSQNPRHKITKRGQNVTFRCDPISEHNRLYWYRQTLGQGPEFLTYFQNEAQLEKSRLLSDRFSAERPKGSFSTLEIQRTEQGDSAMYLCASSFDAGDQPQHFGDGTRLSIL.

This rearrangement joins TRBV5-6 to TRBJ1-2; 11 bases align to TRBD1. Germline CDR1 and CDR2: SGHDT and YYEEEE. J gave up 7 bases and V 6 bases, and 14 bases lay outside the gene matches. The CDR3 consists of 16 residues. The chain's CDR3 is CASTGLGSDRGLGYTF. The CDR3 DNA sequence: TGTGCCAGCACCGGGTTAGGTTCGGACAGGGGGCTTGGCTACACCTTC.

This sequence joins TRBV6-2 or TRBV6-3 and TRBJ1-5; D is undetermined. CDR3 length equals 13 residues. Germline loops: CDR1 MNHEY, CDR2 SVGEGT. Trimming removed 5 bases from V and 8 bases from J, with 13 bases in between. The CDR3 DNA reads TGTGCCAGCAGTCGCACGGGGTTGGAGCCCCAGCATTTT. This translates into CASSRTGLEPQHF.

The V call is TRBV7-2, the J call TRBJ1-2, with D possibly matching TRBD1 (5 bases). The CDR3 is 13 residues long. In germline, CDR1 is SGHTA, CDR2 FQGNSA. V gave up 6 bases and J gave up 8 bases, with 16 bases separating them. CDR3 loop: CASRKGGAGGYTF. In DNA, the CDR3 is TGTGCCAGCAGAAAAGGAGGGGCTGGGGGCTACACCTTC.

The CDR3 sequence is CASSNGQGVEAFF. The CDR3, as DNA: TGTGCCAGCAGCAACGGACAGGGAGTTGAAGCTTTCTTT. The genes are TRBV5-6 and TRBJ1-1, with 8 bases lining up with TRBD1. In germline, CDR1 is SGHDT, CDR2 YYEEEE. The V and J ends lost 4 bases and 7 bases, in that order; junction bases with no gene match: 6. The CDR3 has 13 amino acids.